This paragraph covers one TCR beta chain sequence. The antigen remains unidentified. This sample is drawn from a study of response to subunit inactivated influenza vaccine. Findings and caveats of the study: Few additional T cells are recruited per seasonal influenza vaccination, authors suggested.

The CDR3 is 18 amino acids. Trimming removed 1 base from V and 1 base from J; junction bases left unmatched: 6. In germline, CDR1 is MNHEY, CDR2 SMNVEV (reference sequence). TCRdb independently ran MiXCR on the RT-PCR reads; one entry per CDR3 protein. The table includes about half a million distinct CDR3 sequences, around 25% detected once. The sequence came from a man aged 45-65 years who received an inactivated influenza vaccine. This chain connects TRBV27 to TRBJ2-3; 12 bases align to TRBD2. The material sequenced was CD4+ T cells sorted from PBMCs, taken about 5 days after vaccination. CDR3 DNA sequence: TGTGCCAGCAGTTTATTGACTAGCGGGGGTCTCGGCACAGATACGCAGTATTTT. Translation gives CASSLLTSGGLGTDTQYF.